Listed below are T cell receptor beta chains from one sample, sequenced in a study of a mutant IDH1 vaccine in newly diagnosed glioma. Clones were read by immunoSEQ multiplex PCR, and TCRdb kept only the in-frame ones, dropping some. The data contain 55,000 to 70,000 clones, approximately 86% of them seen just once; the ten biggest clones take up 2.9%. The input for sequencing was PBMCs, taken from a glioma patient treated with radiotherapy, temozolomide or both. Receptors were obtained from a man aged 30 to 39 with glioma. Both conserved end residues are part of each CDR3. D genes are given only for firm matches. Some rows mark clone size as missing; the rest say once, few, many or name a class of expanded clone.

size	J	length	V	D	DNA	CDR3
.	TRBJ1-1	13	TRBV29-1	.	TGCAGCGTTGAGGGGGGGTTTGCCACTGAAGCTTTCTTT	CSVEGGFATEAFF
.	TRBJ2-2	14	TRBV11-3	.	TGTGCCAGCAGCGGAACGGCGAACACCGGGGAGCTGTTTTTT	CASSGTANTGELFF
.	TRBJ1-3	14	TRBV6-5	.	TGTGCCAGCCTTCCGTTCGCCTCTGGAAACACCATATATTTT	CASLPFASGNTIYF
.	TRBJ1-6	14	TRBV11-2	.	TGTGCCAGCAGCTCCCTCGGCGGGGGTTCACCCCTCCACTTT	CASSSLGGGSPLHF
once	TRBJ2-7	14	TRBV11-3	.	TGTGCCAGCAGCCTTGGAGGAGATTCCTACGAGCAGTACTTC	CASSLGGDSYEQYF
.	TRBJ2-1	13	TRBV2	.	TGTGCCAGCAGAGAGTGGTGGGACAATGAGCAGTTCTTC	CASREWWDNEQFF
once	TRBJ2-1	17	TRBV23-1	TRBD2	TGCGCCAGCAGTCATTTCGAGCGGGGGGGATATTACAATGAGCAGTTCTTC	CASSHFERGGYYNEQFF
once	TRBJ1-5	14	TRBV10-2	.	TGCGCCAGCAGTGATAGTTCAGGAGGGCAGCCCCAGCATTTT	CASSDSSGGQPQHF
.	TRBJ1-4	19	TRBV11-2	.	TGTGCCAGCAGCCAGCCCTATAAGACGAGACGGAACTCTAATGAAAAACTGTTTTTT	CASSQPYKTRRNSNEKLFF
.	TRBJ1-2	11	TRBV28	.	TGTGCCAGCAGCCAGGGCTATGGCTACACCTTC	CASSQGYGYTF
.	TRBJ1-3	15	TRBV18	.	TGTGCCAGCTCACCGGACAGACTCTCTGGAAACACCATATATTTT	CASSPDRLSGNTIYF
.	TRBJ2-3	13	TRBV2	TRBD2	TGTGCCAGCAGTAGCGGGGGGGCGGATACGCAGTATTTT	CASSSGGADTQYF
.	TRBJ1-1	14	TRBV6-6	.	TGTGCCAGCAGTTCCCGGGCCTCGGGCGCTGAAGCTTTCTTT	CASSSRASGAEAFF
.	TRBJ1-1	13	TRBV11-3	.	TGTGCCAGCAGCTTAGAGGGGAGGGCTGAAGCTTTCTTT	CASSLEGRAEAFF
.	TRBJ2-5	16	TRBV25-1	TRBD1	TGTGCCAGCAGTGAATATCCCCCGACAGGGCGGGAGACCCAGTACTTC	CASSEYPPTGRETQYF
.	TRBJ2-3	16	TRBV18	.	TGTGCCAGCTCACCATTGTCTCAGACTAGCACAGATACGCAGTATTTT	CASSPLSQTSTDTQYF
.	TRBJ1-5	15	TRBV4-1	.	TGCGCCAGCAGCCAAACGTACAGGGGCAATCAGCCCCAGCATTTT	CASSQTYRGNQPQHF
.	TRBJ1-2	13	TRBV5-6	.	TGTGCCAGCAGCTTGGGAACCCCCTATGGCTACACCTTC	CASSLGTPYGYTF
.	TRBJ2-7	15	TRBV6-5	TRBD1	TGTGCCAGCAGTTACCTGGGACAGGGTCGCTACGAGCAGTACTTC	CASSYLGQGRYEQYF
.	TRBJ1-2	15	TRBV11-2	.	TGTGCCAGCAGCCCCACCCGGGGAGGCAGTTATGGCTACACCTTC	CASSPTRGGSYGYTF
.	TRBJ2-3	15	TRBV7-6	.	TGTGCCAGCAGCTTAAACTCCCGATACACAGATACGCAGTATTTT	CASSLNSRYTDTQYF
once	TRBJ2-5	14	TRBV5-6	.	TGTGCCAGCAGGCTTCTGGGGCGTCAAGAGACCCAGTACTTC	CASRLLGRQETQYF
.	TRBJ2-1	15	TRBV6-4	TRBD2	TGTGCCAGCAGTGACAGCGGGGGGGCCTACAATGAGCAGTTCTTC	CASSDSGGAYNEQFF